The 6 T cell receptor beta chains listed next were all sequenced from one sample in a study of Graves' ophthalmopathy and Graves' hyperthyroidism. RNA transcripts were the template, and TCR beta CDR3 regions were amplified from them. HTBI primers served in a first-round RT-PCR, which a second-round multiplex PCR followed. MiXCR, run by TCRdb on the multiplex PCR reads, gives a single entry per CDR3 protein. The table lists about half a million distinct CDR3 sequences, 14% of them singletons. Sequenced sample: blood. These receptors were obtained from a woman between 25 and 40 years old with Graves' ophthalmopathy.

This clonotype was seen more than once but under ten times. J is TRBJ2-6 and V is TRBV28; the D gene could be TRBD1 or TRBD2 (5 bases each). Germline loops: CDR1 MDHEN, CDR2 SYDVKM. Trimming removed 3 bases at V and 8 bases at J, with 14 bases between. This CDR3 has 15 amino acids. The DNA for the CDR3 is TGTGCCAGCAGTTTCGGTGGGGGATGGCCCAACGTCCTGACTTTC. Protein sequence: CASSFGGGWPNVLTF.

This clonotype was seen repeatedly, ten times or more. The chain is built from TRBV6-5 and TRBJ1-2; TRBD1 aligns across 10 bases. This CDR3 comprises 15 residues. CDR1 is MNHEY and CDR2 is SVGAGI in the germline V gene. The trim removed 0 bases at V and 8 bases at J, leaving 6 bases unmatched. CDR3 nucleotide sequence: TGTGCCAGCAGTTACTCGAGGACAGGGGGTAACGGCTACACCTTC. This translates into CASSYSRTGGNGYTF.

This clonotype came up many times. The rearrangement joins TRBV20-1 to TRBJ2-5; no firm D call. The CDR3 contains 11 residues. V lost 2 bases and J 5 bases, leaving 6 bases between the germline ends. CDR1 is DFQATT, CDR2 SNEGSKA, per germline (reference sequence). CDR3 in amino acids: CSARPLETQYF. The CDR3 DNA reads as TGCAGTGCTAGACCCCTTGAGACCCAGTACTTC.

In its sample, this clonotype was seen many times. The chain carries TRBV15 and TRBJ2-2; either TRBD1 or TRBD2 may supply D (5 bases each). Germline assignment: CDR1 LNHNV and CDR2 YYDKDF (reference sequence). The CDR3 has 15 residues. V gave up 1 base and J gave up 5 bases, with 11 bases separating them. The CDR3 bases are TGTGCCACCAGCAGAGTTGGGGGAGATACCGGGGAGCTGTTTTTT. Translation: CATSRVGGDTGELFF.

This clonotype has ten or more counts. The chain has TRBV7-7 and TRBJ2-5; D ambiguous. V was shortened by 1 base and J by 1 base, with 10 bases between the two germline ends. Germline CDR1 SSHAT, CDR2 FNYEAQ (reference sequence). The CDR3 is made up of 15 amino acids. The CDR3: CASSLGGTVQETQYF. The CDR3, as DNA: TGTGCCAGCAGCTTAGGAGGTACAGTCCAAGAGACCCAGTACTTC.

This clonotype was counted a few times. The V call is TRBV7-9, the J call TRBJ2-1, with 7 bases fitting TRBD2. Germline assignment: CDR1 SEHNR and CDR2 FQNEAQ (reference sequence). The trim removed 1 base at V and 6 bases at J, leaving 0 bases unmatched. The CDR3 has 13 amino acids. This chain's CDR3 is CASSLGLANEQFF. DNA of the CDR3: TGTGCCAGCAGCTTAGGACTAGCCAATGAGCAGTTCTTC.